This T cell receptor (beta chain) derives from a study of blood T cell repertoires in COVID-19. TCRdb's table, derived via immunoSEQ multiplex PCR, lists solely in-frame clones and lacks some. There are some 250,000 clones in the sample; 85% to 90% occur only once, and 15% to 18% lies in the top ten. This clone was counted once. Sequencing was done on a sample of PBMCs or T cells enriched from blood (not recorded which). This receptor was identified in a man in his late teens or twenties who had recovered from COVID-19.

In DNA, the CDR3 is TGCGCCAGCAGCCAAGTCGCGACTCGCCTTGCAGATACGCAGTATTTT. It yields the protein CASSQVATRLADTQYF. The J gene is TRBJ2-3, the V gene TRBV4-1; D ambiguous. This CDR3 comprises 16 residues. Trimming took off 1 base at V and 4 bases at J, with 15 bases between the two ends. Germline loops: CDR1 MGHRA, CDR2 YSYEKL.